The 15 T cell receptor beta chains below come from one sample, sequenced in a study of blood T cell repertoires in COVID-19. This table comes from immunoSEQ multiplex PCR, and its TCRdb copy is limited to in-frame clones, with some not included. The sample contains some 260,000 clones, about 90% of which appear only once. Sequences were obtained from peripheral blood. These receptors were obtained from a woman in her 70s with COVID-19, enrolled during active disease.

CDR3 loop: CASSKGTGSGNTIYF. The CDR3 DNA follows: TGCGCCAGCAGCAAGGGGACAGGCTCTGGAAACACCATATATTTT. This chain uses TRBV5-1 with TRBJ1-3, with 8 bases identical to TRBD1. CDR1 is SGHRS and CDR2 is YFSETQ in the germline V gene. The CDR3 length is 15 residues. The junction had 3 bases not matched to a gene; V was cut back by 4 bases and J by 0 bases.

The chain employs TRBV4-2 and TRBJ2-5, with TRBD1 matching over 8 bases. J lost 5 bases, V lost 1 base, and 9 bases had no gene match. CDR1 is LGHNA, CDR2 YNFKEQ, per germline. CDR3 length: 16 amino acids. CDR3 amino acids: CASSQVSQGAGETQYF. The CDR3 DNA sequence: TGTGCCAGCAGCCAAGTGTCCCAGGGGGCAGGTGAGACCCAGTACTTC.

The CDR3 DNA follows: TGTGCCAGCAGCTTAGTGTCGCTCATTCTAACTTCCGGAAACACCATATATTTT. Its translation is CASSLVSLILTSGNTIYF. The gene calls are TRBV7-2 and TRBJ1-3; the D is unclear. Germline V gene lookup returns CDR1 SGHTA and CDR2 FQGNSA. Trimming removed 1 base from V and 4 bases from J, with 20 bases in between. The CDR3 has 18 residues.

The V gene is TRBV5-1, the J gene TRBJ1-5; D perhaps matches TRBD1 (6 bases). Germline loops: CDR1 SGHRS, CDR2 YFSETQ. The CDR3 is 13 amino acids. The V gene lost 4 bases and the J gene lost 4 bases, with 9 bases spanning the gap. CDR3 in amino acids: CASSIQGNQPQHF. In nucleotides, the CDR3 is TGCGCCAGCAGCATACAGGGAAATCAGCCCCAGCATTTT.

V is TRBV6-5 and J is TRBJ1-5; D uncertain. The V end was cut by 2 bases, the J end by 3 bases, with 5 bases between. The CDR3 is 13 amino acids. Germline CDR1 reads MNHEY; CDR2 reads SVGAGI. In DNA form, the CDR3 reads TGTGCCAGCAGTTACGACAACAATCAGCCCCAGCATTTT. Its protein is CASSYDNNQPQHF.

The gene calls are TRBV9 and TRBJ1-5, with 7 bases aligning to TRBD1. The J segment lost 2 bases and the V segment lost 4 bases, leaving 6 bases of the junction unmatched. The CDR3 is 15 residues long. Germline-derived CDR1 and CDR2 are SGDLS and YYNGEE. This chain's CDR3 is CASSRQGWGNQPQHF. The CDR3 DNA follows: TGTGCCAGCAGCCGACAGGGCTGGGGCAATCAGCCCCAGCATTTT.

This chain links TRBV28 with TRBJ1-4; D may be TRBD1 (5 bases). V lost 5 bases to trimming and J lost 2 bases, with 9 bases between them. CDR3 length: 14 residues. Per the germline V gene, CDR1 is MDHEN and CDR2 is SYDVKM. The CDR3 nucleotides read TGTGCCAGCAGTCCCCGGGGGACTAATGAAAAACTGTTTTTT. This encodes CASSPRGTNEKLFF.

Here the CDR3 DNA reads TGTGCCAGCGAGGGGCGGAGCGGGGCCTACGAGCAGTACTTC. Translation gives CASEGRSGAYEQYF. This chain joins TRBV6-5 and TRBJ2-7, with 7 positions matching TRBD2. CDR1 is MNHEY, CDR2 SVGAGI, per germline. With 8 bases clipped from V and 2 bases from J, the junction kept 9 bases outside the gene matches. The CDR3 extends over 14 amino acids.

This clone was observed a single time. The J gene is TRBJ1-3, the V gene TRBV19; possibly TRBD1 for D (6 bases). This CDR3 contains 14 residues. Germline CDR1 LNHDA, CDR2 SQIVND (reference sequence). Trimming removed 5 bases at V and 7 bases at J, with 15 bases between. The CDR3 region is CASSATGRGNTIYF. DNA for the CDR3: TGTGCCAGTAGTGCGACAGGACGGGGTAACACCATATATTTT.

The chain combines TRBV3-1 (or the pseudogene TRBV3-2) with TRBJ2-4; D is perhaps TRBD2 (6 bases). From germline, CDR1 is LGHDT and CDR2 YNNKEL (reference sequence). The germline V and J ends were trimmed by 4 bases and 0 bases, with 10 bases remaining between them. There are 15 residues in the CDR3. The CDR3 DNA reads TGTGCCAGCAGCCCCGGGAGAATAGCCAAAAACATTCAGTACTTC. It encodes CASSPGRIAKNIQYF.

This sequence joins TRBV7-3 and TRBJ1-2, with D perhaps matching TRBD1 (5 bases). In germline, CDR1 is SGHTA, CDR2 FQGTGA. V was shortened by 1 base and J by 10 bases, with 25 bases between the two germline ends. The CDR3 is 17 residues long. CDR3 in DNA: TGTGCCAGCAGCTTAAGCCCAGGGCCCCAAACCTTCCCCTTCTACACCTTC. The encoded protein is CASSLSPGPQTFPFYTF.

Points on this clone: Other DNA sequences within the sample encode an identical CDR3. The chain combines TRBV30 with TRBJ1-5, with TRBD1 identical over 9 bases. The J segment lost 7 bases and the V segment lost 2 bases, leaving 3 bases of the junction unmatched. The germline V gene has CDR1 GTSNPN and CDR2 SVGIG (reference sequence). The CDR3 spans 13 residues. CDR3 DNA sequence: TGTGCCTGGAGTAGAACAGGGGGCCAGCCCCAGCATTTT. The encoded protein is CAWSRTGGQPQHF.

CDR3 DNA sequence: TGTGCCAGCAGCCACCCGGGGCAGCCCCAGCATTTT. This codes for CASSHPGQPQHF. V is TRBV3-1 (or the pseudogene TRBV3-2) and J is TRBJ1-5; no firm D call. Per the germline V gene, CDR1 is LGHDT and CDR2 is YNNKEL (reference sequence). The CDR3 contains 12 residues. Trimming took 3 bases from V and 7 from J, leaving 7 bases between them.

The chain has TRBV11-3 and TRBJ2-3; tentatively, D is TRBD1 (5 bases). This CDR3 has 13 residues. Germline CDR1 SGHNT, CDR2 YENEEA. V lost 5 bases, J lost 4 bases, and 10 bases lay in between. CDR3: CASSPGLADTQYF. The CDR3 nucleotides read TGTGCCAGCAGCCCAGGGTTGGCAGATACGCAGTATTTT.

The genes are TRBV19 and TRBJ2-7, with TRBD1 matching 7 bases. V was clipped by 5 bases and J by 7 bases; unmatched bases: 14. Per germline, CDR1 LNHDA and CDR2 SQIVND (reference sequence). The CDR3 runs 15 residues. CDR3 amino acids: CASSPATVGQLEQYF. The CDR3 coding sequence is TGTGCCAGTAGTCCAGCAACGGTGGGACAGCTTGAGCAGTACTTC.